The rows below give T cell receptor beta chains drawn from one sample of a study of cytomegalovirus exposure and HLA in healthy donors. Assay: immunoSEQ multiplex PCR; the TCRdb copy retains only in-frame clones and omits some. The data contain fewer than 90,000 clones, around 94% of them singletons. Sample: PBMCs. The receptors come from a woman younger than 30 in good health and CMV-seropositive. The conserved cysteine and the conserved F or W are not part of the CDR3 here. Each record gives: V gene, J gene, CDR3 protein.

V gene: TRBV6-1
J gene: TRBJ1-6
CDR3 protein: ASSANRGNSPLH

V gene: TRBV7-8
J gene: TRBJ1-5
CDR3 protein: ASSPGQGEFQPQH

V gene: TRBV5-1
J gene: TRBJ1-6
CDR3 protein: ASSLAEGRNSPLH

V gene: TRBV7-3
J gene: TRBJ1-2
CDR3 protein: ASSTRGQGSDYGYT

V gene: TRBV2
J gene: TRBJ2-7
CDR3 protein: ASSEPGYSYEQY

V gene: TRBV18
J gene: TRBJ2-3
CDR3 protein: ASSLGQGGGDTQY

V gene: TRBV25-1
J gene: TRBJ2-2
CDR3 protein: ASSEVLGTGRDTGELF

V gene: TRBV6-1
J gene: TRBJ1-5
CDR3 protein: ASSAWDITSNQPQH

V gene: TRBV19
J gene: TRBJ2-7
CDR3 protein: ASSMTSGDEQY

V gene: TRBV19
J gene: TRBJ2-1
CDR3 protein: ASSIGREGEQF

V gene: TRBV30
J gene: TRBJ2-5
CDR3 protein: AWSVGASRVRETQY

V gene: TRBV11-3
J gene: TRBJ1-1
CDR3 protein: ASSPTRENTEAF

V gene: TRBV7-8
J gene: TRBJ2-5
CDR3 protein: ASSGRGWYQETQY